This T cell receptor beta chain was sequenced during a study of OX40 agonist ivuxolimab in advanced cancers. Findings and limits, study-wide: Averaged across samples, CD8+ T cells carried more expanded clones than CD4+ did.

TCRdb keeps only in-frame clones here, not all; method: immunoSEQ multiplex PCR. Among roughly 22,000 clones listed, 80% to 90% were seen once. To note about this clone: Its antigen is not known.

The CDR3 contains 14 residues. Germline V gives CDR1 LGHNA, CDR2 YNFKEQ. Trimming removed 4 bases from V and 5 bases from J, with 14 bases in between. The chain has TRBV4-2 and TRBJ1-1; D may be TRBD1 (6 bases). The specimen was CD4+ or CD8+ T cells sorted from blood, collected in a trial of the OX40 agonist ivuxolimab. The receptor comes from an adult with an advanced solid tumor such as melanoma, head and neck, liver or kidney cancer. CDR3 residues: CASSPRQGNTEAFF. As DNA, the CDR3 is TGTGCCAGCAGCCCCAGGCAGGGGAATACTGAAGCTTTCTTT.